The next 3 T cell receptor beta chains were all read from a single sample in a study of blood T cell repertoires in COVID-19. Only in-frame clones appear in the TCRdb table, and some are missing; sequencing was by immunoSEQ multiplex PCR. Of approximately 240,000 clones in the sample, approximately 84% were seen once. Material for sequencing was peripheral blood. These receptors all come from a woman under 40 who had recovered from COVID-19.

A few counts support this clone. This chain uses TRBV18 with TRBJ2-2; TRBD1 might be the D (5 bases). CDR1 is KGHSH, CDR2 LQKENI, per germline. The CDR3 length is 14 residues. V dropped 3 bases and J dropped 5 bases, with 10 bases sitting between them. CDR3 in DNA: TGTGCCAGCTCACCGGGGCAGACAACCGGGGAGCTGTTTTTT. Translated: CASSPGQTTGELFF.

The V call is TRBV21-1, the J call TRBJ2-1; TRBD2, the table's D call, lacks a check against the DNA. TRBV21-1 is classified as a pseudogene. CDR3 size: 18 residues. The CDR3 reads CASSITNFRRARGNEQFF. For the CDR3, the DNA is TGTGCCAGCAGCATAACCAACTTTAGGAGGGCCCGGGGGAATGAGCAGTTCTTC.

The chain carries TRBV5-1 and TRBJ1-4, with unresolved D. Germline CDR1 SGHRS, CDR2 YFSETQ. The V gene lost 3 bases and the J gene lost 4 bases, with 10 bases spanning the gap. The CDR3 is made up of 14 amino acids. The CDR3: CASSSTGGNEKLFF. CDR3 nucleotides: TGCGCCAGCAGCTCTACGGGAGGTAATGAAAAACTGTTTTTT.